This T cell receptor (beta chain) is from a study of shared clonotypes between healthy human individuals. The CDR3 is 12 residues long. Trimming removed 5 bases from V and 10 bases from J; junction bases left unmatched: 7. The germline CDR1 and CDR2 sequences are SGHTA and FQGNSA. The method was immunoSEQ multiplex PCR; TCRdb's version includes in-frame clones alone and lacks a portion of them. The data contain about a million clones, under 80% of them seen just once; the ten biggest clones take up 1.2% to 1.5%. Sequenced material: memory CD4+ T cells sorted from blood. Indicated subset: CD45RA-negative fraction. The receptor comes from a man aged 18 to 30 in good health. The chain uses TRBV7-2 and TRBJ1-2; 7 bases agree with TRBD1. Written as DNA, the CDR3 is TGTGCCAGCAGCCAAGGACAGGCAGACTACACCTTC. Protein: CASSQGQADYTF.